The 21 T cell receptor beta chains below all came from one sample that was sequenced in a study of cytomegalovirus exposure and HLA in healthy donors. A multiplex PCR was run with 60 Vbeta primers and 13 Jbeta primers. TCRdb's table, derived via immunoSEQ multiplex PCR, lists solely in-frame clones and lacks some. This table has roughly 160,000 clones, roughly 80% appearing once. The sequencing input was PBMCs. These receptors were obtained from a female donor in good health and CMV-seronegative.

The chain uses TRBV30 and TRBJ2-7; D perhaps matches TRBD1 (5 bases). The CDR3 covers 14 residues. Trimming stripped 0 bases from V and 4 bases from J, with 13 bases between. Per the germline V gene, CDR1 is GTSNPN and CDR2 is SVGIG (reference sequence). The CDR3 protein is CAWSVLPRVYEQYF. The CDR3 nucleotides read TGTGCCTGGAGTGTTCTTCCCAGGGTTTACGAGCAGTACTTC.

The table lists this clone with a count of one. The V gene is TRBV11-2, the J gene TRBJ1-3; D possibly corresponds to TRBD1 (6 bases). V lost 2 bases and J lost 4, with 12 bases in between. Germline lookup yields CDR1 SGHAT and CDR2 FQNNGV. The CDR3 is 15 amino acids. Here the CDR3 DNA reads TGTGCCAGCAGCTTACTAGGGGGGGCCGGAAACACCATATATTTT. As protein: CASSLLGGAGNTIYF.

The chain has TRBV30 and TRBJ2-6; no firm D call. Trimming left V 0 bases short and J 0 bases short, with 15 bases between. The CDR3 runs 18 residues. In germline, CDR1 is GTSNPN, CDR2 SVGIG (reference sequence). For the CDR3, the DNA is TGTGCCTGGAGTGTAGTCGGGTGGCCTGGCTCTGGGGCCAACGTCCTGACTTTC. It encodes CAWSVVGWPGSGANVLTF.

This rearrangement joins TRBV30 to TRBJ1-2; D is perhaps TRBD1 (5 bases). V was pared by 6 bases and J by 8 bases, with 22 bases between. This CDR3 is built from 14 residues. CDR1 and CDR2 (germline): GTSNPN, SVGIG (reference sequence). CDR3 nucleotides: TGTGCCTGCCCCCTCGGGCCCCCCGGGGGAGGCTACACCTTC. This translates into CACPLGPPGGGYTF.

The V call is TRBV9, the J call TRBJ2-3; D is unresolved. There are 15 residues in the CDR3. V lost 3 bases and J 0 bases, leaving 11 bases between the germline ends. Germline CDR1 and CDR2: SGDLS and YYNGEE. The CDR3 nucleotides are TGTGCCAGCAGCGATGAGAGTTACAGCACAGATACGCAGTATTTT. Translated, it gives CASSDESYSTDTQYF.

This chain joins TRBV5-5 and TRBJ1-2; possible D gene TRBD1, 6 bases. Trimming took 4 bases from V and 3 from J, leaving 16 bases between them. Looked up from germline, CDR1 is SGHKS and CDR2 is YYEKEE (reference sequence). The CDR3 runs 15 residues. CDR3 DNA sequence: TGTGCCAGCAGCCCGGGACAACCCCAGGACTATGGCTACACCTTC. Its translation is CASSPGQPQDYGYTF.

V gene TRBV4-1 combines with J gene TRBJ1-5; D is ambiguous. This CDR3 is built from 13 residues. The germline V gene encodes CDR1 MGHRA and CDR2 YSYEKL. The ends were cut back, 4 bases at V and 6 bases at J, with 10 bases in the middle. CDR3 DNA sequence: TGCGCCAGCAGCCTGAGGGAGGTTCAGCCCCAGCATTTT. It is translated as CASSLREVQPQHF.

The V and J genes are TRBV25-1 and TRBJ2-7; the D gene is possibly TRBD2 (6 bases). The CDR3 covers 15 residues. V lost 6 bases and J lost 3, with 18 bases in between. Germline V gene data show CDR1 as MGHDK and CDR2 as SYGVNS. The CDR3 DNA follows: TGTGCCAGCAGAGACGGAGGGGTAAGATACTACGAGCAGTACTTC. Amino acids: CASRDGGVRYYEQYF.

This clone was seen just once. The chain links TRBV14 to TRBJ1-6; 7 bases match TRBD1. CDR1 is SGHDN and CDR2 is FVKESK in the germline V gene. The length of the CDR3 is 15 residues. V shed 4 bases, J shed 6 bases, and the junction held 6 bases outside the gene matches. The CDR3 DNA sequence: TGTGCCAGCAGCCCGACAGGGACTTTTAATTCACCCCTCCACTTT. It translates to CASSPTGTFNSPLHF.

The rearrangement links TRBV10-1 to TRBJ1-2; TRBD1 might be the D (5 bases). The germline V gene has CDR1 WNHNN and CDR2 SYGVQD (reference sequence). V lost 3 bases and J lost 0, with 11 bases in between. CDR3 length: 15 amino acids. The CDR3 sequence: CASSDRGGPNYGYTF. DNA of the CDR3: TGCGCCAGCAGTGATCGGGGGGGTCCTAACTATGGCTACACCTTC.

The chain employs TRBV27 and TRBJ1-5; D is perhaps TRBD1 (6 bases). V gave up 3 bases and J gave up 4 bases, with 7 bases separating them. Germline V gives CDR1 MNHEY, CDR2 SMNVEV (reference sequence). CDR3 length equals 13 residues. CDR3 protein: CASSFRGNQPQHF. The CDR3 nucleotides read TGTGCCAGCAGTTTTAGGGGGAATCAGCCCCAGCATTTT.

The gene calls are TRBV4-3 and TRBJ2-5; D possibly corresponds to TRBD2 (6 bases). The DNA matches TRBJ2-7 better at its end, which makes the J call doubtful. There are 16 residues in the CDR3. Germline V lookup: CDR1 LGHNA, CDR2 YSLEER. Here the CDR3 reads CASSQDPQGRRDEQYF. The CDR3 DNA reads TGCGCCAGCAGCCAAGATCCGCAGGGCCGGAGGGACGAGCAGTACTTC.

V usage is TRBV2 and J usage is TRBJ2-1; TRBD1 might be the D (7 bases). This CDR3 spans 15 amino acids. Germline V CDR1 and CDR2: SNHLY, FYNNEI. Trimming removed 6 bases at V and 4 bases at J, with 16 bases between. The CDR3 reads CASRSGGGFYNEQFF. The CDR3 DNA is TGTGCCAGCAGGTCAGGGGGAGGATTTTACAATGAGCAGTTCTTC. The full variable domain, its missing parts supplied by reference TRBV2 and TRBJ2-1, is EPEVTQTPSHQVTQMGQEVILRCVPISNHLYFYWYRQILGQKVEFLVSFYNNEISEKSEIFDDQFSVERPDGSNFTLKIRSTKLEDSAMYFCASRSGGGFYNEQFFGPGTRLTVL.

The chain links TRBV11-2 to TRBJ1-1, with unresolved D. This CDR3 comprises 11 residues. The V gene's germline CDR1 is SGHAT and CDR2 FQNNGV. The V and J ends lost 7 bases and 3 bases respectively, with 6 bases between them. The chain's CDR3 is CASKRDTEAFF. CDR3 nucleotide sequence: TGTGCCAGCAAGCGGGACACTGAAGCTTTCTTT.

V usage is TRBV19 and J usage is TRBJ2-3, with D possibly matching TRBD2 (5 bases). CDR1 and CDR2 from the germline V gene are LNHDA and SQIVND (reference sequence). Trimming removed 10 bases at V and 4 bases at J, with 24 bases between. The CDR3 runs to 16 residues. CDR3 bases: TGTGCCACCCTAGGAGACGACATGGCCGGGGCAGATACGCAGTATTTT. It specifies CATLGDDMAGADTQYF.

With respect to this clone: Other DNA variants within this sample encode the same CDR3. This chain links TRBV4-3 with TRBJ1-6, with no clear D. Germline CDR1 and CDR2: LGHNA and YSLEER. Trimming removed 1 base at V and 1 base at J, with 11 bases between. The CDR3 runs 17 residues. The CDR3 sequence: CASSQGSYSSYNSPLHF. CDR3 coding DNA: TGCGCCAGCAGCCAAGGGTCGTACAGTTCCTATAATTCACCCCTCCACTTT.

The rearrangement uses TRBV7-2 and TRBJ1-1; D not certain. The CDR3 totals 16 residues. The ends were cut back, 0 bases at V and 4 bases at J, with 15 bases in the middle. Germline V lookup: CDR1 SGHTA, CDR2 FQGNSA. The CDR3 sequence is CASSLATAWLSTEAFF. DNA of the CDR3: TGTGCCAGCAGCTTAGCCACAGCATGGTTGAGCACTGAAGCTTTCTTT.

The chain carries TRBV19 and TRBJ2-7; tentative D call: TRBD1 (5 bases). Deletions cut 5 bases from V and 0 bases from J, with 8 bases between. Looked up from germline, CDR1 is LNHDA and CDR2 is SQIVND (reference sequence). This CDR3 is 13 amino acids long. The chain's CDR3 is CASSVTDSYEQYF. The CDR3 DNA follows: TGTGCCAGTAGTGTGACAGACTCCTACGAGCAGTACTTC. Looking up the rest from reference TRBV19 and TRBJ2-7 gives the full variable domain: DGGITQSPKYLFRKEGQNVTLSCEQNLNHDAMYWYRQDPGQGLRLIYYSQIVNDFQKGDIAEGYSVSREKKESFPLTVTSAQKNPTAFYLCASSVTDSYEQYFGPGTRLTVT.

J is TRBJ2-3 and V is TRBV19; 9 nucleotides match TRBD1. Trimming took 5 bases from V and 2 from J; bases not matched to a gene: 8. This CDR3 is 16 amino acids long. The V gene's germline CDR1 is LNHDA and CDR2 SQIVND (reference sequence). CDR3: CASSLRGTGTTDTQYF. DNA of the CDR3: TGTGCCAGTAGTCTCCGTGGGACAGGGACCACAGATACGCAGTATTTT.

V gene TRBV4-2 combines with J gene TRBJ2-2, with 7 bases lining up with TRBD2. CDR3 length: 16 amino acids. The germline V gene encodes CDR1 LGHNA and CDR2 YNFKEQ. The V segment lost 0 bases and the J segment 7 bases; nucleotides outside the gene matches: 8. DNA of the CDR3: TGTGCCAGCAGCCAAGATATCACGACGGGGGGCGGGGAGCTGTTTTTT. Its protein product is CASSQDITTGGGELFF.

The chain couples TRBV4-1 to TRBJ2-1; 7 bases line up with TRBD2. Germline-derived CDR1 and CDR2 are MGHRA and YSYEKL. The CDR3 spans 17 residues. The trim removed 1 base at V and 1 base at J, leaving 7 bases unmatched. CDR3 sequence: CASSQASTSASYNEQFF. DNA of the CDR3: TGCGCCAGCAGCCAAGCATCCACTAGCGCATCCTACAATGAGCAGTTCTTC.